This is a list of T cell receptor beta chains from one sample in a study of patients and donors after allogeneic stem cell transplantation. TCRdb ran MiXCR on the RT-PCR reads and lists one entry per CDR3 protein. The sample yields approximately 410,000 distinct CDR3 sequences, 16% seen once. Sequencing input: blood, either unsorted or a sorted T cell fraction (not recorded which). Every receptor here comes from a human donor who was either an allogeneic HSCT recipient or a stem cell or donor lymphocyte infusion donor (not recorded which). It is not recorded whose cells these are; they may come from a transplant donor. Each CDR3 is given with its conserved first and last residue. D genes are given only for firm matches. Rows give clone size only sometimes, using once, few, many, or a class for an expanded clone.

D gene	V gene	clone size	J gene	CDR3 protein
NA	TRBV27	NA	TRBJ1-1	CASSFWGQTNTEAFF
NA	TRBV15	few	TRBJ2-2	CATSRGQSTGELFF
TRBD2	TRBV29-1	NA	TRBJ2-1	CSVVKAGVSNEQFF
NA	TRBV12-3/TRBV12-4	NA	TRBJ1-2	CASSSAGGGYTF
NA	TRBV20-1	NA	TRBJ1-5	CSASVWAVDQPQHF
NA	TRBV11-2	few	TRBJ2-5	CASSLDRVTQYF
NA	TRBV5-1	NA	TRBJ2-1	CASCSQGASNEQFF
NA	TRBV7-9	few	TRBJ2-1	CASSLRGGVINEQFF
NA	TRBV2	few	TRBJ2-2	CASMGGQNTGELFF
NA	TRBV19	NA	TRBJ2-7	CASSRGGWDEQYF
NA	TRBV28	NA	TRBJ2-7	CASSLYLGRFPQEEQYF
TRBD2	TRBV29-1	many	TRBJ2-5	CSSIRRGAQETQYF
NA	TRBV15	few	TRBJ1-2	CATSRDEKVRGSGYTF
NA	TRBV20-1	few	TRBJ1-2	CSAGEPNYGYTF
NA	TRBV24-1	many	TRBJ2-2	CATSESSGTNTGELFF
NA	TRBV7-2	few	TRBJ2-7	CASSLGNPYEQYF
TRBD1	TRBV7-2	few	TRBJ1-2	CASSLDPQGGGYTF
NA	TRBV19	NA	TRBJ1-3	CASSASRSGNTIYF
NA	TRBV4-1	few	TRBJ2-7	CASSQENGYEQYF
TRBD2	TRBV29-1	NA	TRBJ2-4	CSVGTTLGIQYF